The following is a T cell receptor (beta chain) sequence with its context. The data originate from a study of cytomegalovirus exposure and HLA in healthy donors. Germline CDR1 ENHRY, CDR2 SYGVKD. The CDR3 length is 14 residues. J was trimmed by 11 bases and V by 4 bases; bases with no gene match: 10. In the PCR, 60 Vbeta and 13 Jbeta primers were used. TCRdb keeps only in-frame clones here, not all; method: immunoSEQ multiplex PCR. The table shows about 200,000 clones, with more than 9.5% occurring only once. The sequenced sample was PBMCs. The genes are TRBV10-3 and TRBJ1-1; the match to TRBD1 covers 10 bases. This receptor was identified in a man aged 50-60 years in good health and CMV-seropositive. The CDR3 reads CAISAQTGGDGAFF. DNA for the CDR3: TGTGCCATCAGTGCCCAGACAGGGGGCGATGGGGCTTTCTTT.